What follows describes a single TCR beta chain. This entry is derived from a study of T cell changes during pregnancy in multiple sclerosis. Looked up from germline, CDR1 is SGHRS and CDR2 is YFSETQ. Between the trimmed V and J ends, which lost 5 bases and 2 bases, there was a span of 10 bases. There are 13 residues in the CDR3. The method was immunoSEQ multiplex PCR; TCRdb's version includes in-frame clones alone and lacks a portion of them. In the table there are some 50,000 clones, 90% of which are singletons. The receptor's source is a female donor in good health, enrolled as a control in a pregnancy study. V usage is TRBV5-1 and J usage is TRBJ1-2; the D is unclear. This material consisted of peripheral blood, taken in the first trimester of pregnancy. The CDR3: CASRLTRNYGYTF. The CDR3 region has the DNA TGCGCCAGCAGACTCACCAGGAACTATGGCTACACCTTC.